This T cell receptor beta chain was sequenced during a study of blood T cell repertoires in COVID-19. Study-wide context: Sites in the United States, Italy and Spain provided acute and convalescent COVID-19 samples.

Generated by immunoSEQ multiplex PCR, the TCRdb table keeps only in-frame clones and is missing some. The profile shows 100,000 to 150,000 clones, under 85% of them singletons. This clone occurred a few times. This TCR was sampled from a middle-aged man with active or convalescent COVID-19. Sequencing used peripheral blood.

The CDR3 is CASSIQGSYGYTF. In nucleotides, the CDR3 is TGTGCCAGCAGCATACAGGGATCCTATGGCTACACCTTC. This rearrangement joins TRBV5-6 to TRBJ1-2; a weak D match, TRBD1 (6 bases). The germline V and J ends were trimmed by 4 bases and 4 bases, with 11 bases remaining between them. The length of the CDR3 is 13 residues. Germline values: CDR1 SGHDT, CDR2 YYEEEE.